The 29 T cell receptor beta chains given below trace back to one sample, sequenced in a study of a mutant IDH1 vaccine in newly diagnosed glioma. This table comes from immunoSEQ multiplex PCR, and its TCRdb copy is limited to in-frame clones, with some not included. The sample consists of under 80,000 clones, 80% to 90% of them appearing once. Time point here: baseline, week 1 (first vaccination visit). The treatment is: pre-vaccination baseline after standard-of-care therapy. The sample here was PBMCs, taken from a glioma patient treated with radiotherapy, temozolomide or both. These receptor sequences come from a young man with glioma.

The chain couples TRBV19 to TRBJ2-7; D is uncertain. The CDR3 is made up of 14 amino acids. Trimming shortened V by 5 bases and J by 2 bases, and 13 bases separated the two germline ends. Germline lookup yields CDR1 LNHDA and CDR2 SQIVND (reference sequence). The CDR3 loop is CASSRSRNTYEQYF. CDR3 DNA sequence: TGTGCCAGTAGTCGGTCCAGGAACACCTACGAGCAGTACTTC.

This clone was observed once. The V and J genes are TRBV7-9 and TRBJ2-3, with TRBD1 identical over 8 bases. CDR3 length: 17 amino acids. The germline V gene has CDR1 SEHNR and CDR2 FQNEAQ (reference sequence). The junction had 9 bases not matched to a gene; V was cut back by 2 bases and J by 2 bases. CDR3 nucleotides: TGTGCCAGCAGCTTAAGGGGTACAGGGGGTATCACAGATACGCAGTATTTT. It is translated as CASSLRGTGGITDTQYF.

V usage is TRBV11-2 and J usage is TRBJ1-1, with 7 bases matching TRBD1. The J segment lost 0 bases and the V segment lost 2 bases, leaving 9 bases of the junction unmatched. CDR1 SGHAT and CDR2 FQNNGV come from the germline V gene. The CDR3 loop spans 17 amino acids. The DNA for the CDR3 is TGTGCCAGCAGCTTACCCCGACAGGGAAGCATGAACACTGAAGCTTTCTTT. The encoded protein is CASSLPRQGSMNTEAFF.

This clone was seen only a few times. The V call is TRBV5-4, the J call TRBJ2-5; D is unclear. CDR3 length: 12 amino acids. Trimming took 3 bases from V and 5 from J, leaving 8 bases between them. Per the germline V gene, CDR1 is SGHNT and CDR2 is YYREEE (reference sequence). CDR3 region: CASSSGLETQYF. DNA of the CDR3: TGTGCCAGCAGCTCAGGTCTTGAGACCCAGTACTTC.

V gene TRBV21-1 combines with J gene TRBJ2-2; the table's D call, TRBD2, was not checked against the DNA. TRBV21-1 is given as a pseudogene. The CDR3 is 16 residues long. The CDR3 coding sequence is TGTGCCAGCAGCCCCCTAGAGAGGCTGGGCACCGGGGAGCTGTTTTTT. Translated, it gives CASSPLERLGTGELFF.

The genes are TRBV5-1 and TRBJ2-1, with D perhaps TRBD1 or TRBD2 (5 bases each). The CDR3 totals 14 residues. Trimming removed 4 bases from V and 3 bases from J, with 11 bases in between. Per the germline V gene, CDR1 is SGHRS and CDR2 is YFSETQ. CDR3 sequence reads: CASSRDGRYNEQFF. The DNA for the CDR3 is TGCGCCAGCAGCCGGGACGGTCGCTACAATGAGCAGTTCTTC.

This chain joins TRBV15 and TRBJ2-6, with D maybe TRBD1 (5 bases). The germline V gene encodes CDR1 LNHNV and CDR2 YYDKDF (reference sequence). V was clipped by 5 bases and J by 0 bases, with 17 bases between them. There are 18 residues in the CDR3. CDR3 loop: CATSAKGQGASGANVLTF. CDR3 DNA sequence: TGTGCCACCAGCGCAAAGGGGCAGGGCGCCTCTGGGGCCAACGTCCTGACTTTC.

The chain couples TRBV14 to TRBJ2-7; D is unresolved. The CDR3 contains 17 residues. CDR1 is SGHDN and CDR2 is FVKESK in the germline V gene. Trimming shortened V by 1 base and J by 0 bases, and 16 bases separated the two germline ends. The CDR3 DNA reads TGTGCCAGCAGCCAAGGCTTAATGGAATGGAGCTCCTACGAGCAGTACTTC. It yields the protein CASSQGLMEWSSYEQYF.

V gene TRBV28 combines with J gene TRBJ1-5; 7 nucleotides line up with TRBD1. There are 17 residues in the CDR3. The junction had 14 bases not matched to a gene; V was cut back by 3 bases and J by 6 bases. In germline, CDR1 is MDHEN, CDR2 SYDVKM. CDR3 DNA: TGTGCCAGCAGTTTCTTGGGACAGACGCGCCCCGGTCAGCCCCAGCATTTT. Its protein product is CASSFLGQTRPGQPQHF.

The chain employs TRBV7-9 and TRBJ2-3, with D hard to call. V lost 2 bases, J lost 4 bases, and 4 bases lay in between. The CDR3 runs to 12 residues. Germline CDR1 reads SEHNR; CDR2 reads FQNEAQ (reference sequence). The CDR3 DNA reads TGTGCCAGCAGCTTAATCGCAGATACGCAGTATTTT. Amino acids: CASSLIADTQYF.

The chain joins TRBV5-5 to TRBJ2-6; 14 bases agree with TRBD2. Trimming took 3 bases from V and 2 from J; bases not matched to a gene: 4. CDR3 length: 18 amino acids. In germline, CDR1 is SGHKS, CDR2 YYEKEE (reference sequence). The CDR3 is CASSSRLAGGPGANVLTF. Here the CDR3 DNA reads TGTGCCAGCAGCTCCCGACTAGCGGGGGGGCCTGGGGCCAACGTCCTGACTTTC.

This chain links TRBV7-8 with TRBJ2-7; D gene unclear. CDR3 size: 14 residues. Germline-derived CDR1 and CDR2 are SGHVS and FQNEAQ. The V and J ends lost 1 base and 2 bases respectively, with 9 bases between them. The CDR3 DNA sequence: TGTGCCAGCAGCTTAGATGCAGGTGCCTACGAGCAGTACTTC. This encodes CASSLDAGAYEQYF.

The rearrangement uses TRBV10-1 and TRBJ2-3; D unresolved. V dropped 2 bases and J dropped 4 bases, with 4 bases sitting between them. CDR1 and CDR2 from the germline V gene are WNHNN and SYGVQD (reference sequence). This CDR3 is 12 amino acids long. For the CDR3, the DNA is TGCGCCAGCAGTGAGGGGGCAGATACGCAGTATTTT. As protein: CASSEGADTQYF.

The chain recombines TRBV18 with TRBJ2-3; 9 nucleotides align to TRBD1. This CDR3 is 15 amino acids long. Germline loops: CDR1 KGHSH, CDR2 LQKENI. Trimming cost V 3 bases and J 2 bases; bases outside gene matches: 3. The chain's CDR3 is CASSPRTGDTDTQYF. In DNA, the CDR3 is TGTGCCAGCTCACCGAGGACAGGGGACACAGATACGCAGTATTTT.

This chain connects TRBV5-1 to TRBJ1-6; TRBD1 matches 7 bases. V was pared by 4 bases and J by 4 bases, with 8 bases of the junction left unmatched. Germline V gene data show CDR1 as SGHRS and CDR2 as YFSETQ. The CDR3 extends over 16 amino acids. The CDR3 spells CASSQEPGQYNSPLHF. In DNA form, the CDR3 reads TGCGCCAGCAGCCAAGAACCGGGACAGTATAATTCACCCCTCCACTTT.

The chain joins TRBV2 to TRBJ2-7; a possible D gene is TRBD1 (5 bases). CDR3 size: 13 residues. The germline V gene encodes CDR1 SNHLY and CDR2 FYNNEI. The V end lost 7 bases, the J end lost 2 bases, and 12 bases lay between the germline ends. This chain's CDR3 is CASTLRVAYEQYF. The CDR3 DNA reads TGTGCCAGCACGCTCAGGGTTGCCTACGAGCAGTACTTC.

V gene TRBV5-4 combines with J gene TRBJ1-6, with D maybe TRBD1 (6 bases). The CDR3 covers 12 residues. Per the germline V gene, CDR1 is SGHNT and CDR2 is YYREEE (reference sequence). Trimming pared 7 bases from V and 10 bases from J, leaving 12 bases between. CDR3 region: CASAGQKSPLHF. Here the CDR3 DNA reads TGTGCCAGCGCGGGACAAAAATCACCCCTCCACTTT.

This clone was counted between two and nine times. CDR3 in amino acids: CASSIKKTGNTEAFF. CDR3 in DNA: TGTGCCAGTAGTATCAAAAAGACAGGGAACACTGAAGCTTTCTTT. V usage is TRBV19 and J usage is TRBJ1-1; TRBD1 might be the D (6 bases). Germline V gives CDR1 LNHDA, CDR2 SQIVND (reference sequence). V lost 3 bases and J lost 1, with 12 bases in between. The length of the CDR3 is 15 residues.

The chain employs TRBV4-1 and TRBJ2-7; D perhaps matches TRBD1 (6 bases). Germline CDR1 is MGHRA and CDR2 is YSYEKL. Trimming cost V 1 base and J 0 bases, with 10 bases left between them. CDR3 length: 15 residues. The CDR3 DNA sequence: TGCGCCAGCAGCCAAGGTCAGGGGTCCTCCTACGAGCAGTACTTC. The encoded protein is CASSQGQGSSYEQYF.

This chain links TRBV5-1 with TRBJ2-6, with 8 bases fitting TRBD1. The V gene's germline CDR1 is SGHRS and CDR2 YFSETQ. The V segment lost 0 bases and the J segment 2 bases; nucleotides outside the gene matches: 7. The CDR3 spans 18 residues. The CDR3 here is CASSLDQGAFTGANVLTF. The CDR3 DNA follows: TGCGCCAGCAGCTTGGATCAGGGGGCATTTACTGGGGCCAACGTCCTGACTTTC.

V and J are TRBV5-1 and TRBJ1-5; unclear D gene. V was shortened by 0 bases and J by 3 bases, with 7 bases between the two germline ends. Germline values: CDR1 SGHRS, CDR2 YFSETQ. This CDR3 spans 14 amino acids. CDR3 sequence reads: CASSLEGLNQPQHF. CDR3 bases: TGCGCCAGCAGCTTGGAGGGCCTCAATCAGCCCCAGCATTTT.

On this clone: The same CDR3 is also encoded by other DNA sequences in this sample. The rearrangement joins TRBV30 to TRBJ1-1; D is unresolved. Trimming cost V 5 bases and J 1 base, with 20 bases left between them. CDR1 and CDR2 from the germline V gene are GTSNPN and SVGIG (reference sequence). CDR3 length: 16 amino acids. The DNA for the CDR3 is TGTGCCTGGGTCCCGGGAGGTGACTTTGGGAACACTGAAGCTTTCTTT. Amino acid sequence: CAWVPGGDFGNTEAFF.

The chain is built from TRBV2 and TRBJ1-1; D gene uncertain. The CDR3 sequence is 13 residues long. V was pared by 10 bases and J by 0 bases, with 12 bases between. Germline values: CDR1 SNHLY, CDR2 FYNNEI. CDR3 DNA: TGTGCCACCGCCCTGGGAATGAACACTGAAGCTTTCTTT. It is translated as CATALGMNTEAFF.

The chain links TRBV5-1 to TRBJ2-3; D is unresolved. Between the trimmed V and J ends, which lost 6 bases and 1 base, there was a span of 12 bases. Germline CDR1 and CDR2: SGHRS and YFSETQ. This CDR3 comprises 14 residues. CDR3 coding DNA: TGCGCCAGCAAAGGCCAGACTGGCACAGATACGCAGTATTTT. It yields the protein CASKGQTGTDTQYF.

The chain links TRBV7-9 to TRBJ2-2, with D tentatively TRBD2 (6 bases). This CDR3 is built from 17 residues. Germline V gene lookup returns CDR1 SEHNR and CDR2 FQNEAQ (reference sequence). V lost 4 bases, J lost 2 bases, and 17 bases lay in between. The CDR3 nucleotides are TGTGCCAGCAGCTACACAAGCATGGCGGGAAACACCGGGGAGCTGTTTTTT. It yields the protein CASSYTSMAGNTGELFF.

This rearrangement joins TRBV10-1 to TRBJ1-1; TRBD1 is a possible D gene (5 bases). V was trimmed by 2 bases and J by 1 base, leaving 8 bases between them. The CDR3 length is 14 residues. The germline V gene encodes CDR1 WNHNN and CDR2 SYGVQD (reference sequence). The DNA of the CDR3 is TGCGCCAGCAGTGAGGGGGGGACGAACACTGAAGCTTTCTTT. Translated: CASSEGGTNTEAFF.

The DNA of the CDR3 is TGTGCCACGGCCCAGGGCTATAATTCACCCCTCCACTTT. Protein product: CATAQGYNSPLHF. The chain joins TRBV6-5 to TRBJ1-6, with a possible D match to TRBD1 (5 bases). This CDR3 has 13 residues. Trimming removed 10 bases at V and 3 bases at J, with 10 bases between. Germline V gene data show CDR1 as MNHEY and CDR2 as SVGAGI.

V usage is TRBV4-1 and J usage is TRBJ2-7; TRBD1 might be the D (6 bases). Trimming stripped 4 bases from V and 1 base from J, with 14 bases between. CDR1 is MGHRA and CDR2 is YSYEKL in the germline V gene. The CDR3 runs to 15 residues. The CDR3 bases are TGCGCCAGCAGCCGCGCACCGGACAGTTCCTACGAGCAGTACTTC. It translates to CASSRAPDSSYEQYF.

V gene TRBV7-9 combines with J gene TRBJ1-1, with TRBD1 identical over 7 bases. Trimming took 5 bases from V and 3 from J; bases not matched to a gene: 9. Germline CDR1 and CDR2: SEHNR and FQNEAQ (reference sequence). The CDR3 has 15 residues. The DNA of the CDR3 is TGTGCCAGCAGCAAGACAGGGATCGGGGACACTGAAGCTTTCTTT. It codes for CASSKTGIGDTEAFF. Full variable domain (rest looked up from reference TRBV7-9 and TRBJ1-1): DTGVSQNPRHKITKRGQNVTFRCDPISEHNRLYWYRQTLGQGPEFLTYFQNEAQLEKSRLLSDRFSAERPKGSFSTLEIQRTEQGDSAMYLCASSKTGIGDTEAFFGQGTRLTVV.